Detailed here is one T cell receptor beta chain. This clone was recorded once. No cognate antigen has been identified for it. No base-level quality is on record; no much larger clone is a single base apart. These data come from a study of shared clonotypes between healthy human individuals (TCRdb year 2020). Concerning the study at large: The cohort comprised a couple of women and a few men aged 18 to 49 years. Per donor, leukapheresis produced somewhere between about 0.94 and 8.9 billion PBMCs. To increase sequencing depth and limit assay-specific biases, different laboratories used diverse techniques to prepare libraries and sequence TCR repertoires. To estimate repertoire size and how much clonotype sharing occurs between individuals, the study deeply sequenced the blood TCR repertoires of roughly 5 healthy adults. The study at large found these results: Sampling was restricted to blood, and TCR repertoires in tissue are likely to differ from TCR repertoires in blood. Pairwise subsampling indicated that sequencing depth was expected to affect the degree of clonotype sharing among donors. The genetic and exposure-history diversity represented was limited by the small number of donors.

The donors were healthy, HIV-negative adults who had no recently reported acute infections or vaccinations. Every donor was a Caucasian adult living in Nashville, Tennessee, USA. For unsorted samples, some 90 million PBMCs were counted and genomic DNA was extracted with the QIAamp DNA Blood Mini kit. Blood was obtained by leukapheresis, after which PBMCs were separated by Ficoll-Histopaque density gradient centrifugation and cryopreserved in liquid nitrogen vapor phase. The germline ends are 15 bases apart after V is trimmed by 6 bases and J by 3 bases. The CDR3, cysteine through phenylalanine, is 15 amino acids long. The sequence is cut down to CDR3 DNA, 45 bases in frame from base 1. Per the germline V gene, SNHLY is the CDR1 and FYNNEI is the CDR2. Using the deep immunoSEQ assay, multiplex PCR amplified TCR CDR3 regions from genomic DNA. For each cell subset, the extracted genomic DNA was distributed evenly across all wells of several immunoSEQ 96-well plates, and each plate served as one replicate. Each replicate PCR for unsorted PBMC received roughly 300 ng genomic DNA, equal to 25,000 to 30,000 T cell genomes. Genomic DNA from unsorted PBMC was sequenced over ten immunoSEQ deep assay plates. Purified libraries were quantified with a Qubit 3.0 fluorometer, sized on a Bioanalyzer 2100, and re-quantified with the KAPA Library Quantification kit. Each immunoSEQ 96-well plate was sequenced on its own single-read 150-cycle Illumina NextSeq 550 flow cell. The authors' pipeline ran thus. The immunoSEQ output contained only junctional sequences without quality scores, so filtering could not match that applied to full-length reads. To assign V/J genes and CDR3, sequences were annotated against IMGT germline references using PyIR, a Python wrapper for IgBLAST v1.9. Reads with weak V/J assignments (E-value above 1e-6), missing CDR3, stop codons, out-of-frame junctions, or ambiguous translated residues were removed. A V3J clonotype was defined by an identical inferred V gene, J gene, and CDR3 amino acid sequence. Percentage overlap between repertoires was computed as shared unique clonotypes divided by the size of the smaller repertoire. Three approaches were used to assess repertoire richness: RTK rarefaction, the Chao1 estimator, and Recon v2.1 estimates of unobserved clonotypes. Not all clones reach the TCRdb copy of this immuneACCESS table, which keeps in-frame sequences only. Checked studies attribute under half of the gap to unresolved V genes and leave the rest unexplained. The V and J calls and clone size were taken over from that table, and D and trimming were inferred from the DNA. This sample holds about 490,000 clones; less than 80% were observed only once. Under 15% of the sample is taken by the ten largest.

The TCR comes from a woman aged 40 to 50 in good health. Some clones in this sample may be carry-over from other donors' samples. Material for sequencing was PBMCs. The chain is made from TRBV2 and TRBJ1-5; 5 matching bases give a weak D call of TRBD1. The DNA sequence reads TGTGCCAGCAGATTGGGGGATTCAAACAATCAGCCCCAGCATTTT. This sequence encodes CASRLGDSNNQPQHF.